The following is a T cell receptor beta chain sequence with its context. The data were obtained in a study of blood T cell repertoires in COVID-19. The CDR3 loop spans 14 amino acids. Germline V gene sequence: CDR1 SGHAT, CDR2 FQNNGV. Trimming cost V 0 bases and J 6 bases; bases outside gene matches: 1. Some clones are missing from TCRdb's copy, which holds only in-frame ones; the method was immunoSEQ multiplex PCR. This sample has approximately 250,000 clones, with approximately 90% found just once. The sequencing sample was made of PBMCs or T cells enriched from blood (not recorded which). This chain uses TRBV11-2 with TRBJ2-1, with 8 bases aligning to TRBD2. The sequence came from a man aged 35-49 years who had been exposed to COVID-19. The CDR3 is CASSLDGLANEQFF. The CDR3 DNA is TGTGCCAGCAGCTTAGACGGACTAGCCAATGAGCAGTTCTTC. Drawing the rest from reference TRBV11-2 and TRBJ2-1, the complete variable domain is EAGVAQSPRYKIIEKRQSVAFWCNPISGHATLYWYQQILGQGPKLLIQFQNNGVVDDSQLPKDRFSAERLKGVDSTLKIQPAKLEDSAVYLCASSLDGLANEQFFGPGTRLTVL.